Described below is a single T cell receptor (beta chain) sequence and its context. CDR1 is SEHNR, CDR2 FQNEAQ, per germline (reference sequence). The ends were cut back, 1 base at V and 4 bases at J, with 10 bases in the middle. This CDR3 comprises 14 residues. This sample was included in a study of T cell responses to AZD1222 COVID-19 vaccine. The protocol was immunoSEQ multiplex PCR, while the TCRdb copy is restricted to in-frame clones and leaves out a portion. The sample includes over 95,000 clones, about 89% of them seen just once. The source of this sequence is an adult in good health. The source was peripheral blood, collected on day 0 of AZD1222 vaccination. V gene TRBV7-9 combines with J gene TRBJ1-2; D uncertain. The DNA for the CDR3 is TGTGCCAGCAGCTTAGGGGAGGACCTCTATGGCTACACCTTC. As protein: CASSLGEDLYGYTF.